What follows are 20 T cell receptor beta chains derived from one specimen sequenced in a study of shared clonotypes between healthy human individuals. The repertoire was sequenced with immunoSEQ multiplex PCR; TCRdb's copy has only in-frame clones and lacks some. This table has some 680,000 clones, approximately 73% appearing once. Sequenced sample: memory CD4+ T cells sorted from blood. As for subset: CD45RA-negative fraction. The origin of the receptors is a woman in her 30s in good health.

The table lists this clone with a count of one. CDR3 amino acids: CASSLRPFNEKLFF. The CDR3, as DNA: TGTGCCAGCAGTCTTCGGCCCTTTAATGAAAAACTGTTTTTT. The chain joins TRBV6-6 to TRBJ1-4, with D unresolved. Germline V gene lookup returns CDR1 MNHNY and CDR2 SVGAGI (reference sequence). The CDR3 is 14 residues long. V was pared by 5 bases and J by 4 bases, with 11 bases between.

The V call is TRBV7-8, the J call TRBJ1-3; unclear D gene. The ends were cut back, 5 bases at V and 2 bases at J, with 7 bases in the middle. This CDR3 has 13 amino acids. Germline CDR1 SGHVS, CDR2 FQNEAQ. CDR3 residues: CASSPRAGNTIYF. CDR3 coding DNA: TGTGCCAGCAGCCCGCGGGCTGGAAACACCATATATTTT. The entire variable domain, with the rest obtained from reference TRBV7-8 and TRBJ1-3, is as follows: GAGVSQSPRYKVAKRGQDVALRCDPISGHVSLFWYQQALGQGPEFLTYFQNEAQLDKSGLPSDRFFAERPEGSVSTLKIQRTQQEDSAVYLCASSPRAGNTIYFGEGSWLTVV.

This chain joins TRBV27 and TRBJ2-5; TRBD2 aligns across 7 bases. CDR3 length equals 15 residues. Germline lookup yields CDR1 MNHEY and CDR2 SMNVEV (reference sequence). The J segment lost 5 bases and the V segment lost 7 bases, leaving 13 bases of the junction unmatched. In DNA form, the CDR3 reads TGTGCCAGCATGGAATTAGGGGAGGGTTTCGAGACCCAGTACTTC. This translates into CASMELGEGFETQYF.

This clone turned up a few times. The chain recombines TRBV5-8 with TRBJ1-1; D is uncertain. V was clipped by 0 bases and J by 4 bases, with 10 bases between them. The CDR3 extends over 14 amino acids. Germline V CDR1 and CDR2: SGHTS, YDEGEE. The CDR3 here is CASSLVGPGTEAFF. DNA of the CDR3: TGTGCCAGCAGCTTGGTAGGGCCTGGCACTGAAGCTTTCTTT.

This clone showed up just a few times. The chain recombines TRBV11-3 with TRBJ2-1; D call uncertain. The V gene lost 1 base and the J gene lost 7 bases, with 8 bases spanning the gap. The CDR3 is 13 amino acids. CDR1 is SGHNT and CDR2 is YENEEA in the germline V gene. The CDR3 loop is CASSLGKANEQFF. The CDR3 nucleotides are TGTGCCAGCAGCTTAGGAAAGGCGAATGAGCAGTTCTTC. Looking up the rest from reference TRBV11-3 and TRBJ2-1 gives the full variable domain: EAGVVQSPRYKIIEKKQPVAFWCNPISGHNTLYWYLQNLGQGPELLIRYENEEAVDDSQLPKDRFSAERLKGVDSTLKIQPAELGDSAVYLCASSLGKANEQFFGPGTRLTVL.

The rearrangement joins TRBV28 to TRBJ1-4; D not certain. CDR1 is MDHEN, CDR2 SYDVKM, per germline. The CDR3 is 12 amino acids. V gave up 3 bases and J gave up 5 bases, with 4 bases separating them. The CDR3 region is CASSFINEKLFF. The CDR3 DNA sequence: TGTGCCAGCAGTTTTATCAATGAAAAACTGTTTTTT.

This sequence joins TRBV6-6 and TRBJ1-1; 7 bases agree with TRBD1. Per germline, CDR1 MNHNY and CDR2 SVGAGI (reference sequence). CDR3 length equals 14 residues. V shed 5 bases and J 4 bases; nucleotides not matched to a gene: 7. CDR3 DNA: TGTGCCAGCAGTCTCACAGGGGTAGTCACTGAAGCTTTCTTT. This gives the protein CASSLTGVVTEAFF.

V gene TRBV5-3 combines with J gene TRBJ2-7, with 8 positions matching TRBD2. TRBV5-3 carries the ORF label, with uncertain function. The CDR3 sequence is 19 residues long. V lost 0 bases, J lost 0 bases, and 14 bases stayed unmatched. The CDR3: CARSLVIVSPREGSYEQYF. The CDR3 region has the DNA TGTGCCAGAAGCTTGGTCATAGTTTCGCCACGGGAGGGCTCCTACGAGCAGTACTTC.

This sequence joins TRBV2 and TRBJ1-4; D is perhaps TRBD1 (5 bases). Germline CDR1 SNHLY, CDR2 FYNNEI. V dropped 6 bases and J dropped 3 bases, with 14 bases sitting between them. The CDR3 covers 15 residues. The DNA of the CDR3 is TGTGCCAGCAGAAAAGGGACTGGGGCTAATGAAAAACTGTTTTTT. Residues: CASRKGTGANEKLFF.

The chain recombines TRBV19 with TRBJ2-5; D gene uncertain. The CDR3 loop spans 13 amino acids. Between the trimmed V and J ends, which lost 5 bases and 6 bases, there was a span of 13 bases. Per the germline V gene, CDR1 is LNHDA and CDR2 is SQIVND (reference sequence). The CDR3 region is CASSEQSMKTQYF. CDR3 sequence (DNA): TGTGCCAGTAGTGAACAGTCAATGAAGACCCAGTACTTC.

The chain carries TRBV28 and TRBJ2-5, with D possibly matching TRBD2 (6 bases). The CDR3 has 14 amino acids. CDR1 and CDR2 (germline): MDHEN, SYDVKM. V lost 5 bases and J lost 2, with 12 bases in between. The CDR3 sequence is CASSLGLTQETQYF. CDR3 nucleotides: TGTGCCAGCAGTCTGGGACTGACTCAAGAGACCCAGTACTTC. Looking up the rest from reference TRBV28 and TRBJ2-5 gives the full variable domain: DVKVTQSSRYLVKRTGEKVFLECVQDMDHENMFWYRQDPGLGLRLIYFSYDVKMKEKGDIPEGYSVSREKKERFSLILESASTNQTSMYLCASSLGLTQETQYFGPGTRLLVL.

J is TRBJ1-1 and V is TRBV6-5, with D maybe TRBD1 (5 bases). V lost 6 bases and J 2 bases, leaving 13 bases between the germline ends. This CDR3 is 14 amino acids long. Germline CDR1 and CDR2: MNHEY and SVGAGI. The CDR3 DNA sequence: TGTGCCAGCAGCTCCCCCAGGGAAAACACTGAAGCTTTCTTT. Translated: CASSSPRENTEAFF.

This clone was seen more than once but under ten times. The V and J genes are TRBV6-6 and TRBJ2-1, with D perhaps matching TRBD2 (5 bases). V lost 6 bases and J 0 bases, leaving 15 bases between the germline ends. The CDR3 consists of 16 residues. Germline CDR1 MNHNY, CDR2 SVGAGI (reference sequence). The CDR3 here is CASRGDHPSSYNEQFF. The CDR3, as DNA: TGTGCCAGCAGGGGAGACCACCCAAGCTCCTACAATGAGCAGTTCTTC.

The rearrangement links TRBV11-3 to TRBJ2-5, with 7 bases matching TRBD2. Per the germline V gene, CDR1 is SGHNT and CDR2 is YENEEA. The CDR3 runs to 13 residues. V lost 10 bases, J lost 1 base, and 6 bases stayed unmatched. The DNA of the CDR3 is TGTGCCACGGCTAGCGGTCCCCAAGAGACCCAGTACTTC. This translates into CATASGPQETQYF. Supplemented by reference TRBV11-3 and TRBJ2-5, the full variable domain reads EAGVVQSPRYKIIEKKQPVAFWCNPISGHNTLYWYLQNLGQGPELLIRYENEEAVDDSQLPKDRFSAERLKGVDSTLKIQPAELGDSAVYLCATASGPQETQYFGPGTRLLVL.

The chain recombines TRBV19 with TRBJ2-3; D is unclear. There are 14 residues in the CDR3. Germline-derived CDR1 and CDR2 are LNHDA and SQIVND (reference sequence). Trimming cost V 6 bases and J 2 bases, with 12 bases left between them. The CDR3 DNA reads TGTGCCAGTAGCCAGACAAGCTACACAGATACGCAGTATTTT. Translation: CASSQTSYTDTQYF. The entire variable domain, with the rest obtained from reference TRBV19 and TRBJ2-3, is as follows: DGGITQSPKYLFRKEGQNVTLSCEQNLNHDAMYWYRQDPGQGLRLIYYSQIVNDFQKGDIAEGYSVSREKKESFPLTVTSAQKNPTAFYLCASSQTSYTDTQYFGPGTRLTVL.

V is TRBV11-3 and J is TRBJ2-7; 10 nucleotides align to TRBD2. CDR3 length: 16 residues. Germline assignment: CDR1 SGHNT and CDR2 YENEEA. After removal of 9 bases from V and 7 bases from J, the junction contained 18 bases not matched to a gene. CDR3 loop: CARLRFRKAGGREQYF. The CDR3 bases are TGTGCCAGGCTTAGATTTCGGAAAGCGGGAGGGCGTGAGCAGTACTTC.

The chain recombines TRBV6-6 with TRBJ1-2; D remains unclear. The V gene's germline CDR1 is MNHNY and CDR2 SVGAGI (reference sequence). Trimming took 7 bases from V and 2 from J, leaving 14 bases between them. This CDR3 has 14 residues. In DNA form, the CDR3 reads TGTGCCAGCACCTACTCGCGGTTCAACTATGGCTACACCTTC. Translation: CASTYSRFNYGYTF.

This chain uses TRBV18 with TRBJ1-3, with D hard to call. The CDR3 spans 16 residues. With 6 bases removed from V and 0 bases from J, the gap between germline ends came to 15 bases. The V gene's germline CDR1 is KGHSH and CDR2 LQKENI. The CDR3 nucleotides read TGTGCCAGCTCTTCCTCGGACGGTACCTCTGGAAACACCATATATTTT. Its protein is CASSSSDGTSGNTIYF.

The genes are TRBV19 and TRBJ1-2, with D unclear. Germline values: CDR1 LNHDA, CDR2 SQIVND (reference sequence). The CDR3 is 13 amino acids. The ends were cut back, 7 bases at V and 1 base at J, with 10 bases in the middle. CDR3: CASTLENNYGYTF. Here the CDR3 DNA reads TGTGCCAGTACCCTCGAGAATAACTATGGCTACACCTTC.

This chain joins TRBV11-2 and TRBJ2-3; maybe TRBD1 (6 bases). Germline values: CDR1 SGHAT, CDR2 FQNNGV. V lost 5 bases and J 9 bases, leaving 15 bases between the germline ends. The CDR3 runs to 13 residues. In DNA, the CDR3 is TGTGCCAGCAGCCTCGGACAGAGGGACACGCAGTATTTT. It encodes CASSLGQRDTQYF. Full variable domain (missing parts from reference TRBV11-2 and TRBJ2-3): EAGVAQSPRYKIIEKRQSVAFWCNPISGHATLYWYQQILGQGPKLLIQFQNNGVVDDSQLPKDRFSAERLKGVDSTLKIQPAKLEDSAVYLCASSLGQRDTQYFGPGTRLTVL.